The present entry profiles one TCR beta chain with its context. These data belong to a study of blood T cell repertoires in COVID-19. Study-wide context: Recovered participants had two consecutive negative NP/OP PCR tests, healthcare professional clearance, or symptom resolution. The United States, Italy and Spain provided the acute and convalescent COVID-19 samples.

J was trimmed by 4 bases and V by 3 bases; bases with no gene match: 4. Germline assignment: CDR1 LGHNA and CDR2 YSLEER. The length of the CDR3 is 14 residues. Grouping used clinical history reported by participants in a survey and questionnaire. Per the original methods: Reference gene primer amplification gave nucleated cell count estimates. Sequenced by immunoSEQ multiplex PCR; TCRdb stores in-frame clones only, minus some. V and J calls plus clone size are reproduced from that table; the DNA served to infer D and trimming. The sample holds some 220,000 clones; approximately 87% are singletons and the top ten take 3.1%.

Sequenced input: PBMCs or T cells enriched from blood (not recorded which). The chain has TRBV4-3 and TRBJ1-1; TRBD1 matches 8 bases. This clonotype was sampled from a woman in her forties or fifties in a cohort exposed to, infected with or recovered from COVID-19 (not recorded which). The CDR3, as DNA: TGCGCCAGCAGCCAGCTACAGGGGGGCACTGAAGCTTTCTTT. Protein: CASSQLQGGTEAFF.